The 2 T cell receptor beta chains below come from one sample, sequenced in a study of T cell changes during pregnancy in multiple sclerosis. Data came from immunoSEQ multiplex PCR; TCRdb stores just in-frame clones and leaves some out. The sample lists fewer than 40,000 clones; 90% to 95% were seen once. Sequencing was performed on CD4+ T cells from peripheral blood mononuclear cells, taken in the second trimester of pregnancy. The receptors were gathered from a female donor with multiple sclerosis, enrolled in a pregnancy study.

This clone was observed a few times. The chain carries TRBV27 and TRBJ2-1, with 10 positions matching TRBD2. Germline V CDR1 and CDR2: MNHEY, SMNVEV (reference sequence). The J segment lost 9 bases and the V segment lost 6 bases, leaving 14 bases of the junction unmatched. CDR3 length equals 16 residues. CDR3 sequence: CASSRGGLARRVEQFF. DNA of the CDR3: TGTGCCAGCAGCCGTGGGGGACTAGCGAGAAGAGTTGAGCAGTTCTTC.

V is TRBV10-3 and J is TRBJ1-3; D call uncertain. The V gene lost 0 bases and the J gene lost 0 bases, with 6 bases spanning the gap. In germline, CDR1 is ENHRY, CDR2 SYGVKD. CDR3 length: 15 residues. The CDR3 coding sequence is TGTGCCATCAGTGAGTCGAGGGCCTCTGGAAACACCATATATTTT. Protein sequence: CAISESRASGNTIYF.